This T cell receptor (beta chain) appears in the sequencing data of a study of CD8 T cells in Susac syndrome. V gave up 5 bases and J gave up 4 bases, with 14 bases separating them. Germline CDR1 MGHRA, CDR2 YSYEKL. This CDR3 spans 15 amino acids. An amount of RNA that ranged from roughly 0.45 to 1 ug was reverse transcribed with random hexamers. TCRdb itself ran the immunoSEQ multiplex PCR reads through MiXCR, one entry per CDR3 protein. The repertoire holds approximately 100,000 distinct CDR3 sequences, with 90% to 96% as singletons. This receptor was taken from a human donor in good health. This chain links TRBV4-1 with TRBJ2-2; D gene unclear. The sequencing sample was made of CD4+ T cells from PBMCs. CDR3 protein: CASSDQVGPTGELFF. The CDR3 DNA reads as TGCGCCAGCAGCGACCAAGTCGGGCCCACCGGGGAGCTGTTTTTT.